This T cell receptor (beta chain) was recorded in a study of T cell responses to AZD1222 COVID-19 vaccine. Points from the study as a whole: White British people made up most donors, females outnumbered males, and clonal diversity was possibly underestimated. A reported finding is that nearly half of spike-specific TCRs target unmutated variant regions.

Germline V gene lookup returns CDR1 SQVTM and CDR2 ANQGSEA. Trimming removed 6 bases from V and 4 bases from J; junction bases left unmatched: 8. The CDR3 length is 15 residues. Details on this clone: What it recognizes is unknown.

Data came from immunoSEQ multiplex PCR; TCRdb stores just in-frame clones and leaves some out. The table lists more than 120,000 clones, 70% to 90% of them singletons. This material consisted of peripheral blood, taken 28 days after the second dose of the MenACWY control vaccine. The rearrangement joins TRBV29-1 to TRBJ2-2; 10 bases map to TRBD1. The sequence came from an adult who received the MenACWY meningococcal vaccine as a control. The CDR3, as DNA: TGCAGCGTCTCGGATAGGGACAGGGGCACCGGGGAGCTGTTTTTT. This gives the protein CSVSDRDRGTGELFF.